Below, 13 T cell receptor beta chains from the same sample are listed, as sequenced in a study of blood T cell repertoires in COVID-19 (TCRdb year 2020). The method behind the library was the immunoSEQ multiplex PCR assay. TCRdb limited this immuneACCESS table to in-frame rearrangements with V and J called. A share of clones is missing; checked studies link under half to unresolved V genes, and the rest is unexplained. The sample table lists approximately 190,000 clones, approximately 83% of them with a count of one. Roughly 7% of the sample lies in the top ten. The sample consisted of PBMCs or T cells enriched from blood (not recorded which). The receptors come from a middle-aged man who had recovered from COVID-19.

The CDR3 DNA sequence: TGTGCCAGCAGCTTACTAGCGGGGGCGTCTGGGGCCAACGTCCTGACTTTC. This encodes CASSLLAGASGANVLTF. The rearrangement joins TRBV7-2 to TRBJ2-6; TRBD2 matches at 10 bases. Germline trimming cut 2 bases from V and 1 base from J; bases unmatched to any gene: 2. The CDR3 consists of 17 residues. Germline V lookup: CDR1 SGHTA, CDR2 FQGNSA.

This chain connects TRBV11-2 to TRBJ2-7; 7 bases align to TRBD1. Germline V gene sequence: CDR1 SGHAT, CDR2 FQNNGV. V was pared by 6 bases and J by 5 bases, with 7 bases of the junction left unmatched. The CDR3 consists of 13 residues. The CDR3 sequence: CASRKTGRHEQYF. The CDR3 DNA follows: TGTGCCAGCAGGAAGACAGGGCGACACGAGCAGTACTTC. The full variable domain, rest sourced from reference TRBV11-2 and TRBJ2-7, is EAGVAQSPRYKIIEKRQSVAFWCNPISGHATLYWYQQILGQGPKLLIQFQNNGVVDDSQLPKDRFSAERLKGVDSTLKIQPAKLEDSAVYLCASRKTGRHEQYFGPGTRLTVT.

The chain recombines TRBV19 with TRBJ1-5; possibly TRBD1 for D (6 bases). V lost 6 bases and J 5 bases, leaving 11 bases between the germline ends. This CDR3 comprises 13 residues. Germline V gives CDR1 LNHDA, CDR2 SQIVND (reference sequence). The CDR3 nucleotides are TGTGCCAGTAGCTGGGACAAGGATCAGCCCCAGCATTTT. It yields the protein CASSWDKDQPQHF.

This clone occurred once. This sequence joins TRBV10-3 and TRBJ2-5, with 9 bases fitting TRBD2. V lost 11 bases, J lost 5 bases, and 9 bases stayed unmatched. CDR1 and CDR2 from the germline V gene are ENHRY and SYGVKD. The CDR3 loop spans 13 amino acids. DNA for the CDR3: TGTGCCGTGCGGGGGGGCCCGGGGGAGACCCAGTACTTC. Encoded protein: CAVRGGPGETQYF.

This chain uses TRBV12-3 or TRBV12-4 with TRBJ2-2; D is possibly TRBD1 (5 bases). Deletions cut 5 bases from V and 7 bases from J, with 11 bases between. The length of the CDR3 is 13 residues. The CDR3, as DNA: TGTGCCAGCAGTATTGGACAAGGCGGGGAGCTGTTTTTT. Protein sequence: CASSIGQGGELFF.

The chain carries TRBV14 and TRBJ1-1, with 9 bases matching TRBD1. J gave up 1 base and V 2 bases, and 5 bases lay outside the gene matches. The CDR3 spans 16 residues. Germline CDR1 reads SGHDN; CDR2 reads FVKESK. This chain's CDR3 is CASSQSPGQGNTEAFF. CDR3 nucleotides: TGTGCCAGCAGCCAATCACCGGGACAGGGGAACACTGAAGCTTTCTTT.

The table lists this clone with a few counts. The chain couples TRBV9 to TRBJ1-3; the match to TRBD1 covers 11 bases. This CDR3 contains 16 residues. The V segment lost 3 bases and the J segment 5 bases; nucleotides outside the gene matches: 7. Looked up from germline, CDR1 is SGDLS and CDR2 is YYNGEE. CDR3 nucleotide sequence: TGTGCCAGCAGCGCACGGGACAGGGGGACTCGAAACACCATATATTTT. Encoded protein: CASSARDRGTRNTIYF.

The chain carries TRBV19 and TRBJ1-5; D uncertain. Germline assignment: CDR1 LNHDA and CDR2 SQIVND (reference sequence). The CDR3 contains 16 residues. V lost 7 bases and J lost 6, with 22 bases in between. For the CDR3, the DNA is TGTGCCAGTATCTCTAATTCGCTCGCAAGGAGTCAGCCCCAGCATTTT. This codes for CASISNSLARSQPQHF.

V and J are TRBV2 and TRBJ1-2; 11 nucleotides align to TRBD1. From germline, CDR1 is SNHLY and CDR2 FYNNEI. V lost 9 bases, J lost 6 bases, and 6 bases stayed unmatched. This CDR3 spans 13 amino acids. The CDR3 nucleotides read TGTGCCAGAGCGGGACAGGGGGTTAATGGCTACACCTTC. It encodes CARAGQGVNGYTF.

The genes are TRBV28 and TRBJ1-3; tentative D call: TRBD1 (5 bases). V was shortened by 11 bases and J by 0 bases, with 17 bases between the two germline ends. The CDR3 consists of 15 residues. Germline V lookup: CDR1 MDHEN, CDR2 SYDVKM. The CDR3 loop is CAARGGSSSGNTIYF. The CDR3 bases are TGTGCCGCTAGGGGAGGGAGCAGCTCTGGAAACACCATATATTTT.

The chain has TRBV24-1 and TRBJ2-1; 10 bases are shared with TRBD1. Germline V CDR1 and CDR2: KGHDR, SFDVKD. V was pared by 3 bases and J by 6 bases, with 7 bases of the junction left unmatched. The CDR3 has 16 amino acids. The CDR3 sequence is CATSDPRQGAGNEQFF. CDR3 sequence (DNA): TGTGCCACCAGTGATCCCCGACAGGGGGCCGGCAATGAGCAGTTCTTC.

This chain connects TRBV30 to TRBJ1-2, with 10 bases fitting TRBD1. The germline CDR1 and CDR2 sequences are GTSNPN and SVGIG (reference sequence). The CDR3 consists of 14 residues. Trimming removed 1 base from V and 6 bases from J; junction bases left unmatched: 5. The CDR3, as DNA: TGTGCCTGGAGTGACGGGACAGGGGTAAATGGCTACACCTTC. Translated, it gives CAWSDGTGVNGYTF.

The chain has TRBV4-1 and TRBJ1-5, with 8 bases fitting TRBD1. From germline, CDR1 is MGHRA and CDR2 YSYEKL. J gave up 0 bases and V 2 bases, and 18 bases lay outside the gene matches. This CDR3 contains 21 residues. The CDR3: CASSQYDVVPGQADSNQPQHF. The CDR3 DNA reads TGCGCCAGCAGCCAATATGACGTTGTCCCGGGACAGGCAGATAGCAATCAGCCCCAGCATTTT.